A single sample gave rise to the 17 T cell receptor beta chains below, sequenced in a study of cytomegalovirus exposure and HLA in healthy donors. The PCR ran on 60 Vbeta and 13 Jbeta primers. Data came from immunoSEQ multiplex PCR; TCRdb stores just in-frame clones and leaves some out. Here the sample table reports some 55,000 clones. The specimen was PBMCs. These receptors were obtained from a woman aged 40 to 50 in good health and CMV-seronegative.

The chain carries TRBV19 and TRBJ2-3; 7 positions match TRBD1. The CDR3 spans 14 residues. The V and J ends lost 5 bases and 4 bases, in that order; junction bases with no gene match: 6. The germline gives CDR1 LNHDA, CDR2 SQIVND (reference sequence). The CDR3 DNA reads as TGTGCCAGTAGTCCGCGACAGGGCGCAGATACGCAGTATTTT. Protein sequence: CASSPRQGADTQYF.

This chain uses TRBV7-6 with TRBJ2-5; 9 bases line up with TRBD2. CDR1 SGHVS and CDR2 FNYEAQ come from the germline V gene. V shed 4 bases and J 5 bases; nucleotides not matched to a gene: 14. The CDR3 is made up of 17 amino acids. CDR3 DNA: TGTGCCAGCAGCTCAGCCCTCCAGCGGGGGGCTCTGGAGACCCAGTACTTC. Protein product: CASSSALQRGALETQYF.

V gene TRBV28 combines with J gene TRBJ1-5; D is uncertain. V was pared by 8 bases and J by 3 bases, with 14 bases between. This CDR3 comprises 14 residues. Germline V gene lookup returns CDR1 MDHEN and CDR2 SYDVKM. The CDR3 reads CASRRRRINQPQHF. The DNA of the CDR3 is TGTGCCAGCCGACGGCGGCGTATCAATCAGCCCCAGCATTTT. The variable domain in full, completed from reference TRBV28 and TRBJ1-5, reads DVKVTQSSRYLVKRTGEKVFLECVQDMDHENMFWYRQDPGLGLRLIYFSYDVKMKEKGDIPEGYSVSREKKERFSLILESASTNQTSMYLCASRRRRINQPQHFGDGTRLSIL.

The CDR3 coding sequence is TGTGCCAGCAGCTCCGCTTCCCAATACGCGTCGAGCTCCTACGAGCAGTACTTC. It translates to CASSSASQYASSSYEQYF. The chain couples TRBV13 to TRBJ2-7; D is unclear. V lost 4 bases, J lost 0 bases, and 22 bases lay in between. This CDR3 region has 18 residues. Germline loops: CDR1 PRHDT, CDR2 FYEKMQ (reference sequence).

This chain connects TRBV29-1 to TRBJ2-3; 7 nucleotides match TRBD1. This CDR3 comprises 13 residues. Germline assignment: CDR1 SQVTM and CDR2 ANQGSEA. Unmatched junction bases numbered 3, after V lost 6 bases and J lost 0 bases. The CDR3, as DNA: TGCAGCGTGGGACAGTCTAGCACAGATACGCAGTATTTT. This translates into CSVGQSSTDTQYF.

The CDR3 coding sequence is TGTGCCAGCAATCACGGACAGGGTGGAAATGAGCAGTTCTTC. It encodes CASNHGQGGNEQFF. The V and J genes are TRBV28 and TRBJ2-1, with 8 positions matching TRBD1. The V gene's germline CDR1 is MDHEN and CDR2 SYDVKM. This CDR3 spans 14 amino acids. V shed 7 bases, J shed 7 bases, and the junction held 9 bases outside the gene matches. Supplemented by reference TRBV28 and TRBJ2-1, the full variable domain reads DVKVTQSSRYLVKRTGEKVFLECVQDMDHENMFWYRQDPGLGLRLIYFSYDVKMKEKGDIPEGYSVSREKKERFSLILESASTNQTSMYLCASNHGQGGNEQFFGPGTRLTVL.

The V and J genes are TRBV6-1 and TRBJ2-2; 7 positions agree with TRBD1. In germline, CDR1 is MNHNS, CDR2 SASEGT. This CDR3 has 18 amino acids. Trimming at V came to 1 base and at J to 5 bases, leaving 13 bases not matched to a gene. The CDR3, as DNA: TGTGCCAGCAGTGAAGAGGGCAGGGGACAGAGAATTACCGGGGAGCTGTTTTTT. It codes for CASSEEGRGQRITGELFF.

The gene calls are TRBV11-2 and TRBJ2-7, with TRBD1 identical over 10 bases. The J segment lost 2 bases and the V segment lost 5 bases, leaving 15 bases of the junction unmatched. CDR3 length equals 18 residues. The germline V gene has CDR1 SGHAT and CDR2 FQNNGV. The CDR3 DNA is TGTGCCAGCAGCCGGGTGGGACAGGGGCAAATCAGCGCCTACGAGCAGTACTTC. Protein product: CASSRVGQGQISAYEQYF.

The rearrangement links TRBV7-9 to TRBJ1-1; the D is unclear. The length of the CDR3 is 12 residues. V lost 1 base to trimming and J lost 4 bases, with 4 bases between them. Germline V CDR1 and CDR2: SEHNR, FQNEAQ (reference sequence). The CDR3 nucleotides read TGTGCCAGCAGCTTAGGGGCCACTGAAGCTTTCTTT. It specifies CASSLGATEAFF.

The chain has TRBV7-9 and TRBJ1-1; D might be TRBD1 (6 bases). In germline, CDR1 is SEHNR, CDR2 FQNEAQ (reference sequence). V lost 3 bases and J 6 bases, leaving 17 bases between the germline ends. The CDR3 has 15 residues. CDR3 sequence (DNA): TGTGCCAGCAGCTTTTTTGATCGGGACACTCCTGAAGCTTTCTTT. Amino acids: CASSFFDRDTPEAFF.

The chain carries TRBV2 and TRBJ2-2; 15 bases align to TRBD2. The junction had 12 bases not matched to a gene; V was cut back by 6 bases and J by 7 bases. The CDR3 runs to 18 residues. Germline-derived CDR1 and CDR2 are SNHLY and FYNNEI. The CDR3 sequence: CASSVGLAGGNAGGELFF. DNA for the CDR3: TGTGCCAGCAGCGTGGGACTAGCGGGGGGAAACGCGGGCGGGGAGCTGTTTTTT.

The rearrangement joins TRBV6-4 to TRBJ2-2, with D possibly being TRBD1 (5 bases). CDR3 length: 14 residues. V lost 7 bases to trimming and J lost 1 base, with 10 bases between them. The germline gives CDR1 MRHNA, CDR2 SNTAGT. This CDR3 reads CASKPTENTGELFF. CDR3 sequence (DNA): TGTGCCAGCAAACCGACAGAGAACACCGGGGAGCTGTTTTTT.

The CDR3 sequence: CASRTPGTGYGYTF. CDR3 DNA: TGTGCCAGCAGAACTCCCGGGACAGGTTATGGCTACACCTTC. J is TRBJ1-2 and V is TRBV2; TRBD1 matches 8 bases. Per germline, CDR1 SNHLY and CDR2 FYNNEI. The V segment lost 6 bases and the J segment 5 bases; nucleotides outside the gene matches: 8. The CDR3 consists of 14 residues.

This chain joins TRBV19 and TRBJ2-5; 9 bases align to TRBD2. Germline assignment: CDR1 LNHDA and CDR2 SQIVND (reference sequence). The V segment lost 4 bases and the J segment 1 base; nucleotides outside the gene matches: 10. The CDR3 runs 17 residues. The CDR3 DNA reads TGTGCCAGTAGTACTAGACCTAGCGGGGCTTTCCAAGAGACCCAGTACTTC. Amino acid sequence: CASSTRPSGAFQETQYF. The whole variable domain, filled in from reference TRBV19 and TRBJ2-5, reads DGGITQSPKYLFRKEGQNVTLSCEQNLNHDAMYWYRQDPGQGLRLIYYSQIVNDFQKGDIAEGYSVSREKKESFPLTVTSAQKNPTAFYLCASSTRPSGAFQETQYFGPGTRLLVL.

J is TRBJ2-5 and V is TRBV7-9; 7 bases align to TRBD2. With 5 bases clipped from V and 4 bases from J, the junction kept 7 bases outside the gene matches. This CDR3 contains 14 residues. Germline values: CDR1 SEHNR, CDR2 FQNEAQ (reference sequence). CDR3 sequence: CASSPGGGLETQYF. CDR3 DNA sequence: TGTGCCAGCAGCCCTGGGGGAGGGCTAGAGACCCAGTACTTC.

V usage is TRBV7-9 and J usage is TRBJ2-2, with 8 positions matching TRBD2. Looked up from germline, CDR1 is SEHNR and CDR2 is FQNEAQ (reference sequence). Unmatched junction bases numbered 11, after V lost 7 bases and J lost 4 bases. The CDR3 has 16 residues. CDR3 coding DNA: TGTGCCAGCACCATTGTGTTAGCGGGACCCACCGGGGAGCTGTTTTTT. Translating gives CASTIVLAGPTGELFF.

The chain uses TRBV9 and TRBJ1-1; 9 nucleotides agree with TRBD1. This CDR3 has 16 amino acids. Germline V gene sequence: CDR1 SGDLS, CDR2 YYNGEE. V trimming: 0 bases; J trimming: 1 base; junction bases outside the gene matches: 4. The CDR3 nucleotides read TGTGCCAGCAGCGTAGCTTCGACAGGGGGGAACACTGAAGCTTTCTTT. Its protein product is CASSVASTGGNTEAFF.